One sample yielded the 9 T cell receptor beta chains listed below, sequenced in a study of cytomegalovirus exposure and HLA in healthy donors (dated by TCRdb to 2017 to 2019). The method behind the library was the immunoSEQ multiplex PCR assay. For the multiplex PCR, a mixture combining 60 forward primers for TCR Vbeta segments and 13 reverse primers for TCR Jbeta segments was used. TCRdb holds this immuneACCESS table with in-frame rearrangements only. Some clones are missing; in checked studies, unresolved V genes explain under half, and the rest has no known cause. In all, the sample holds about 130,000 clones, and 76% of those were seen once. Around 2.1% of the sample lies in the top ten. Source material: PBMCs. These receptors were collected from a man aged 45 to 65 in good health and CMV-seronegative.

The chain recombines TRBV4-1 with TRBJ1-1; D gene uncertain. Germline CDR1 MGHRA, CDR2 YSYEKL. The V and J ends lost 7 bases and 0 bases respectively, with 18 bases between them. The CDR3 is 16 residues long. Here the CDR3 reads CASTNTALKVNTEAFF. The CDR3 DNA sequence: TGCGCCAGCACCAACACAGCACTTAAGGTGAACACTGAAGCTTTCTTT.

The chain has TRBV28 and TRBJ2-6; the match to TRBD2 covers 7 bases. This CDR3 spans 19 amino acids. V lost 4 bases to trimming and J lost 0 bases; unmatched junction nucleotides: 12. Germline CDR1 reads MDHEN; CDR2 reads SYDVKM. CDR3 in DNA: TGTGCCAGCAGTTCCTTCCCGGGTGGGGGGGACTCTGGGGCCAACGTCCTGACTTTC. Translating gives CASSSFPGGGDSGANVLTF.

Only a few counts were recorded for this clone. This chain joins TRBV6-5 and TRBJ1-2; 10 positions match TRBD1. The CDR3 is made up of 15 amino acids. Germline-derived CDR1 and CDR2 are MNHEY and SVGAGI. Trimming removed 4 bases from V and 5 bases from J; junction bases left unmatched: 7. CDR3 in DNA: TGTGCCAGCAGTTCCGGGACAGGGGTCCCGTATGGCTACACCTTC. Its translation is CASSSGTGVPYGYTF.

The rearrangement uses TRBV4-3 and TRBJ1-4, with D perhaps TRBD1 (5 bases). V lost 3 bases, J lost 6 bases, and 17 bases lay in between. The CDR3 runs to 16 residues. CDR1 and CDR2 from the germline V gene are LGHNA and YSLEER. The CDR3 DNA is TGCGCCAGCAGCCACCTACAGAGAAGGGGCGATGAAAAACTGTTTTTT. Translation: CASSHLQRRGDEKLFF.

A single count supports this clone. The CDR3 nucleotides read TGCGCCAGCAGCCAGCCAGGGGGCGGCTACACCTTC. Encoded protein: CASSQPGGGYTF. The V call is TRBV4-3, the J call TRBJ1-2, with 8 bases lining up with TRBD1. CDR3 length: 12 amino acids. V lost 3 bases to trimming and J lost 8 bases; unmatched junction nucleotides: 2. CDR1 and CDR2 (germline): LGHNA, YSLEER.

The rearrangement links TRBV18 to TRBJ2-7; D possibly corresponds to TRBD1 (5 bases). The CDR3 consists of 14 residues. V was pared by 0 bases and J by 2 bases, with 8 bases between. From germline, CDR1 is KGHSH and CDR2 LQKENI. The CDR3 DNA reads as TGTGCCAGCTCACCACCGTCAGGGCCCTACGAGCAGTACTTC. Translated, it gives CASSPPSGPYEQYF.

The chain is built from TRBV14 and TRBJ2-2; a possible D gene is TRBD2 (6 bases). V was cut by 1 base and J by 7 bases, with 10 bases left in between. Germline V gene data show CDR1 as SGHDN and CDR2 as FVKESK. This CDR3 contains 14 residues. In nucleotides, the CDR3 is TGTGCCAGCAGCCAAGGGCTAGCGAGCGGGGAGCTGTTTTTT. Translation: CASSQGLASGELFF.

This chain uses TRBV5-6 with TRBJ2-5; 7 bases fit TRBD1. The germline V gene has CDR1 SGHDT and CDR2 YYEEEE. V lost 2 bases, J lost 5 bases, and 6 bases stayed unmatched. The CDR3 is made up of 14 amino acids. The CDR3: CASSFGTEGETQYF. The CDR3 DNA reads TGTGCCAGCAGCTTTGGGACAGAAGGGGAGACCCAGTACTTC.

About this clone itself: One junction end disagrees with the germline gene, perhaps due to a read error. V and J are TRBV7-9 and TRBJ2-7, with TRBD1 as a possible D gene (6 bases). There are 18 residues in the CDR3. Germline assignment: CDR1 SEHNR and CDR2 FQNEAQ (reference sequence). The CDR3 bases are TGTTCCAGCGATTCCCCTCAGGGGCCCCAAGCAGAGACCTACGAGCAGTACTTC. It encodes CSSDSPQGPQAETYEQYF.